These T cell receptor beta chains were read from a single sample in a study of blood T cell repertoires in COVID-19. Clones were sequenced by immunoSEQ multiplex PCR, and TCRdb holds only the in-frame ones, with some missing. The sample includes 65,000 to 90,000 clones, 70% to 80% of them seen just once. The specimen sequenced was peripheral blood. These receptors came from a man aged 60-69 years with active or convalescent COVID-19. Both conserved end residues are part of each CDR3. A D gene is named only where the DNA matches it firmly. Size is stated for part of the rows, as once, few or many counts, or as a class when the clone is expanded.

D gene	V gene	J gene	clone size	CDR3 protein	CDR3 DNA
.	TRBV27	TRBJ1-5	.	CASSYRGSQSNQPQHF	TGTGCCAGCAGTTATAGGGGGAGCCAAAGCAATCAGCCCCAGCATTTT
.	TRBV5-1	TRBJ2-3	once	CASSLAGISTDTQYF	TGCGCCAGCAGCTTGGCGGGGATTAGCACAGATACGCAGTATTTT
.	TRBV5-3	TRBJ1-3	.	CARSRDSSIGNTIYF	TGTGCCAGAAGCAGAGACAGTTCTATAGGAAACACCATATATTTT
.	TRBV10-3	TRBJ1-2	.	CAISPSGGELWGYTF	TGTGCCATCAGCCCTTCGGGGGGCGAGTTGTGGGGCTACACCTTC
.	TRBV30	TRBJ2-2	.	CAWSVGENIGELFF	TGTGCCTGGAGTGTCGGAGAAAACATCGGGGAGCTGTTTTTT
TRBD1	TRBV5-6	TRBJ2-7	few	CASSLGPGGPYEQYF	TGTGCCAGCAGCTTAGGGCCAGGGGGCCCCTACGAGCAGTACTTC
.	TRBV11-2	TRBJ2-2	.	CASSLVTDTGELFF	TGTGCCAGCAGCTTAGTGACAGACACCGGGGAGCTGTTTTTT
TRBD1	TRBV19	TRBJ2-7	.	CASSMPVIGGRPETYEQYF	TGTGCCAGTAGTATGCCCGTTATAGGGGGCCGGCCGGAAACCTACGAGCAGTACTTC
.	TRBV18	TRBJ2-5	.	CASSPVSQETQYF	TGTGCCAGCTCACCCGTTAGCCAAGAGACCCAGTACTTC
TRBD2	TRBV5-1	TRBJ2-5	few	CASSALAGGRLETQYF	TGCGCCAGCAGCGCCTTAGCGGGGGGGCGTCTTGAGACCCAGTACTTC
TRBD1	TRBV20-1	TRBJ2-1	.	CSAPGQGSYFF	TGCAGTGCGCCGGGACAGGGATCATATTTCTTC
.	TRBV4-3	TRBJ2-3	.	CASSQDGRGGTDTQYF	TGCGCCAGCAGCCAAGATGGGAGGGGGGGCACAGATACGCAGTATTTT
TRBD1	TRBV29-1	TRBJ2-3	.	CSVMGQLTDTQYF	TGCAGCGTTATGGGACAGCTGACAGATACGCAGTATTTT
.	TRBV5-5	TRBJ2-3	.	CASSAEGPDTQYF	TGTGCCAGCAGCGCGGAGGGGCCAGATACGCAGTATTTT
TRBD2	TRBV10-3	TRBJ2-3	.	CAISGTSGGNTQYF	TGTGCCATCAGTGGGACTAGCGGGGGTAATACGCAGTATTTT
TRBD1	TRBV19	TRBJ2-7	few	CASSSWTGTYEQYF	TGTGCCAGTAGTTCTTGGACAGGAACCTACGAGCAGTACTTC
TRBD2	TRBV2	TRBJ2-1	.	CASNGGGAEVREQFF	TGTGCCAGCAATGGCGGGGGGGCCGAGGTAAGAGAGCAGTTCTTC
.	TRBV7-8	TRBJ2-1	.	CASSFVSSEFYNEQFF	TGTGCCAGCAGCTTTGTTAGTTCTGAATTTTACAATGAGCAGTTCTTC
.	TRBV27	TRBJ1-1	.	CASSLRGLGRGTEAFF	TGTGCCAGCAGTTTAAGGGGGTTGGGACGGGGAACTGAAGCTTTCTTT
TRBD2	TRBV7-8	TRBJ2-1	.	CASSTGTSGGSGGPEQFF	TGTGCCAGCAGCACCGGGACTAGCGGGGGGTCCGGGGGACCTGAGCAGTTCTTC
.	TRBV3-1/TRBV3-2	TRBJ2-1	few	CASSQGHQDEQFF	TGTGCCAGCAGCCAAGGGCACCAGGATGAGCAGTTCTTC
.	TRBV7-3	TRBJ1-1	.	CASSSTGSGEAFF	TGTGCCAGCAGCTCAACAGGGTCAGGGGAAGCTTTCTTT
.	TRBV6-5	TRBJ2-1	.	CASSRPRGSYNEQFF	TGTGCCAGCTCGCGGCCTCGGGGGTCCTACAATGAGCAGTTCTTC
TRBD1	TRBV19	TRBJ1-5	.	CASRSQGADNQPQHF	TGTGCCAGTAGAAGTCAGGGGGCCGACAATCAGCCCCAGCATTTT
TRBD1	TRBV29-1	TRBJ2-1	.	CSVEGTGFNEQFF	TGCAGCGTTGAGGGGACAGGGTTCAATGAGCAGTTCTTC
.	TRBV7-2	TRBJ2-3	.	CASWSGAPDTQYF	TGTGCCAGCTGGTCAGGCGCTCCAGATACGCAGTATTTT
TRBD1	TRBV18	TRBJ2-7	.	CASSLAQGTTYEQYF	TGTGCCAGCTCACTCGCACAGGGGACCACCTACGAGCAGTACTTC
TRBD1	TRBV3-1/TRBV3-2	TRBJ1-1	.	CASSPGQGNNRAFF	TGTGCCAGCAGCCCGGGACAGGGCAATAATAGGGCTTTCTTT
.	TRBV10-2	TRBJ1-1	.	CASRGHRDGEAFF	TGCGCCAGCAGGGGACACCGAGATGGTGAAGCTTTCTTT
TRBD1	TRBV30	TRBJ1-1	.	CAWRGGTGIMGAFF	TGTGCCTGGAGGGGAGGGACAGGCATAATGGGAGCTTTCTTT
TRBD1	TRBV5-6	TRBJ1-2	.	CASSIPTGHYGYTF	TGTGCCAGCAGCATTCCGACAGGGCACTATGGCTACACCTTC
.	TRBV7-2	TRBJ2-1	.	CASSLNPQARYNEQFF	TGTGCCAGCAGCTTAAACCCGCAGGCAAGGTACAATGAGCAGTTCTTC
.	TRBV13	TRBJ1-1	.	CASSLGGEAFF	TGTGCCAGCAGCCTGGGGGGTGAAGCTTTCTTT
TRBD1	TRBV4-1	TRBJ2-5	.	CASSPRAPGQGGETQYF	TGCGCCAGCAGCCCGAGGGCCCCGGGACAGGGCGGTGAGACCCAGTACTTC
.	TRBV4-1	TRBJ1-2	once	CASRTGPGVYGYTF	TGCGCCAGCAGGACGGGACCAGGGGTGTATGGCTACACCTTC
.	TRBV2	TRBJ1-1	many	CASSWEGLNTEAFF	TGTGCCAGCAGTTGGGAGGGGTTGAACACTGAAGCTTTCTTT
TRBD2	TRBV7-3	TRBJ2-2	few	CASSPSGGAGNTGELFF	TGTGCCAGCAGCCCTAGCGGGGGGGCTGGGAACACCGGGGAGCTGTTTTTT
.	TRBV30	TRBJ1-1	.	CAWRPQPGTEAFF	TGTGCCTGGAGGCCTCAACCCGGGACTGAAGCTTTCTTT
.	TRBV6-5	TRBJ1-5	.	CASTEGGNDQPQHF	TGTGCCAGCACCGAAGGCGGGAATGATCAGCCCCAGCATTTT
.	TRBV7-9	TRBJ1-6	once	CASSPLQDSPLHF	TGTGCCAGCAGCCCACTCCAAGATTCACCCCTCCACTTT
.	TRBV19	TRBJ1-4	.	CASSFLNEKLFF	TGTGCCAGTAGTTTCCTTAATGAAAAACTGTTTTTT
.	TRBV7-3	TRBJ2-6	.	CASSLWPRANVLTF	TGTGCCAGCAGCTTATGGCCCCGGGCCAACGTCCTGACTTTC
TRBD2	TRBV12-5	TRBJ2-1	.	CASGPPNRGGRYNEQFF	TGTGCTAGTGGTCCTCCGAACCGGGGGGGCCGTTACAATGAGCAGTTCTTC
.	TRBV19	TRBJ2-2	.	CASSIWEGTSNTGELFF	TGTGCCAGTAGTATATGGGAAGGGACATCGAACACCGGGGAGCTGTTTTTT
.	TRBV5-1	TRBJ2-3	.	CASSLGEITDTQYF	TGCGCCAGCAGCTTGGGAGAAATCACAGATACGCAGTATTTT